This T cell receptor (beta chain) is from a study of neurological immune-mediated disorders. Study observations and caveats: Multiple sclerosis, the disease with the least TCR clonal expansion, fell below healthy controls, whereas HTLV-1-associated myelopathy showed the most.

TCRdb re-called the 5' RACE reads with MiXCR, one entry per CDR3 protein. The sample has about 77,000 distinct CDR3 sequences, around 9.9% seen once. In this sample, this clonotype turned up many times. Its antigen is not identified. Volunteers from a blood bank in Maryland, USA, made up the healthy controls. A total of 2 million PBMCs stored at -80 degrees C provided the unsorted libraries. Losses at the gene ends were 5 bases for V and 6 bases for J; bases not matched to a gene: 12. CDR3 length: 14 amino acids. CDR1 DFQATT and CDR2 SNEGSKA come from the germline V gene (reference sequence). The chain joins TRBV20-1 to TRBJ2-7; 8 bases map to TRBD2. The source of this sequence is a man aged 50 or older in good health. Sequencing used PBMCs. CDR3: CSAQRAGRAGEQYF. The CDR3 bases are TGCAGTGCTCAGAGGGCCGGGAGGGCCGGCGAGCAGTACTTC.